These 20 T cell receptor beta chains were sequenced from one sample in a study of T cell responses to AZD1222 COVID-19 vaccine. The protocol was immunoSEQ multiplex PCR, while the TCRdb copy is restricted to in-frame clones and leaves out a portion. The data hold tens of thousands of clones, with 80% to 90% observed a single time. The source was peripheral blood, collected on day 0 of AZD1222 vaccination. These TCRs come from an adult in good health.

V and J are TRBV24-1 and TRBJ2-1; 14 nucleotides line up with TRBD2. V trimming: 4 bases; J trimming: 5 bases; junction bases outside the gene matches: 6. The germline V gene encodes CDR1 KGHDR and CDR2 SFDVKD. CDR3 length: 17 amino acids. CDR3 region: CATSDRTSGGLHNEQFF. In DNA form, the CDR3 reads TGTGCCACCAGTGACCGGACTAGCGGGGGGCTGCACAATGAGCAGTTCTTC.

The gene calls are TRBV7-2 and TRBJ2-1; 9 positions match TRBD2. This CDR3 comprises 18 residues. In germline, CDR1 is SGHTA, CDR2 FQGNSA. V trimming: 2 bases; J trimming: 4 bases; junction bases outside the gene matches: 12. CDR3 coding DNA: TGTGCCAGCAGCTTAAGGCTAGCGGGAAACCTCCGGTACAATGAGCAGTTCTTC. Its protein product is CASSLRLAGNLRYNEQFF.

This chain joins TRBV6-5 and TRBJ1-5; TRBD1 aligns across 8 bases. V lost 6 bases, J lost 4 bases, and 8 bases stayed unmatched. The CDR3 contains 15 residues. The germline V gene has CDR1 MNHEY and CDR2 SVGAGI. The DNA of the CDR3 is TGTGCCAGCAGAAGGACAGGGTCGGAGAATCAGCCCCAGCATTTT. As protein: CASRRTGSENQPQHF.

This chain uses TRBV6-5 with TRBJ2-7; perhaps D is TRBD1 or TRBD2 (5 bases each). The V end lost 6 bases, the J end lost 0 bases, and 15 bases lay between the germline ends. This CDR3 is 15 amino acids long. CDR1 is MNHEY and CDR2 is SVGAGI in the germline V gene. CDR3 in amino acids: CASSRAVDSSYEQYF. The CDR3 DNA reads TGTGCCAGCAGCAGGGCCGTGGACTCCTCCTACGAGCAGTACTTC.

The chain is built from TRBV18 and TRBJ2-1; 9 bases match TRBD2. CDR1 and CDR2 (germline): KGHSH, LQKENI. The CDR3 is 18 residues long. Germline trimming cut 3 bases from V and 4 bases from J; bases unmatched to any gene: 13. CDR3 in DNA: TGTGCCAGCTCACCCCTGCGGCTAGCGGGGACTACGTACAATGAGCAGTTCTTC. This gives the protein CASSPLRLAGTTYNEQFF.

This clone was seen just once. V and J are TRBV7-8 and TRBJ2-7; D perhaps matches TRBD2 (5 bases). Germline CDR1 reads SGHVS; CDR2 reads FQNEAQ. The CDR3 has 14 amino acids. The V end lost 5 bases, the J end lost 3 bases, and 14 bases lay between the germline ends. The DNA for the CDR3 is TGTGCCAGCAGCCCGGAGAGGGCTGTCTACGAGCAGTACTTC. This codes for CASSPERAVYEQYF.

This rearrangement joins TRBV28 to TRBJ1-5, with a possible D match to TRBD1 (6 bases). V was pared by 7 bases and J by 6 bases, with 10 bases between. This CDR3 region has 12 residues. Germline CDR1 MDHEN, CDR2 SYDVKM. For the CDR3, the DNA is TGTGCCAGCACAACAGGGCTTCAGCCCCAGCATTTT. Encoded protein: CASTTGLQPQHF. Variable domain in full (rest from reference TRBV28 and TRBJ1-5): DVKVTQSSRYLVKRTGEKVFLECVQDMDHENMFWYRQDPGLGLRLIYFSYDVKMKEKGDIPEGYSVSREKKERFSLILESASTNQTSMYLCASTTGLQPQHFGDGTRLSIL.

This clone is a singleton in its sample. The rearrangement uses TRBV5-4 and TRBJ1-3; D remains ambiguous. The CDR3 is made up of 11 amino acids. Germline V gene lookup returns CDR1 SGHNT and CDR2 YYREEE (reference sequence). V was trimmed by 4 bases and J by 3 bases, leaving 2 bases between them. The CDR3 bases are TGTGCCAGCAGCCGTGGAAACACCATATATTTT. Translating it yields CASSRGNTIYF. The variable domain in full, with the rest retrieved from reference TRBV5-4 and TRBJ1-3, is ETGVTQSPTHLIKTRGQQVTLRCSSQSGHNTVSWYQQALGQGPQFIFQYYREEENGRGNFPPRFSGLQFPNYSSELNVNALELDDSALYLCASSRGNTIYFGEGSWLTVV.

The CDR3 is CASSQGGLAGAPQETQYF. In DNA form, the CDR3 reads TGCGCCAGCAGCCAAGGGGGGTTAGCTGGGGCCCCTCAAGAGACCCAGTACTTC. This sequence joins TRBV4-1 and TRBJ2-5; the D gene could be TRBD1 or TRBD2 (5 bases each). The CDR3 contains 18 residues. Per the germline V gene, CDR1 is MGHRA and CDR2 is YSYEKL. V was clipped by 1 base and J by 2 bases, with 20 bases between them.

The chain is built from TRBV6-5 and TRBJ1-3; D is uncertain. This CDR3 spans 15 amino acids. The germline gives CDR1 MNHEY, CDR2 SVGAGI. The ends were cut back, 10 bases at V and 0 bases at J, with 16 bases in the middle. The CDR3 nucleotides read TGTGCCATCAGCCCAGACGCCAGCTCTGGAAACACCATATATTTT. Its protein is CAISPDASSGNTIYF.

The J gene is TRBJ2-1, the V gene TRBV7-9, with 8 bases that match TRBD2. CDR3 size: 16 residues. Germline V gene lookup returns CDR1 SEHNR and CDR2 FQNEAQ (reference sequence). V shed 5 bases, J shed 0 bases, and the junction held 6 bases outside the gene matches. As DNA, the CDR3 is TGTGCCAGCAGCCCCATAGCGGGACTCTCCTACAATGAGCAGTTCTTC. This sequence encodes CASSPIAGLSYNEQFF.

The rearrangement links TRBV9 to TRBJ1-3, with D uncertain. Germline V lookup: CDR1 SGDLS, CDR2 YYNGEE. V was pared by 0 bases and J by 0 bases, with 4 bases between. The CDR3 runs to 14 residues. CDR3 amino acids: CASSVDTSGNTIYF. The CDR3 nucleotides are TGTGCCAGCAGCGTAGACACCTCTGGAAACACCATATATTTT.

The chain recombines TRBV11-2 with TRBJ2-3; D unclear. Looked up from germline, CDR1 is SGHAT and CDR2 is FQNNGV. V gave up 0 bases and J gave up 6 bases, with 10 bases separating them. This CDR3 has 14 amino acids. In DNA form, the CDR3 reads TGTGCCAGCAGCTTAGATCTCAGGTGGGATACGCAGTATTTT. It translates to CASSLDLRWDTQYF. Based on the CDR3 plus reference TRBV11-2 and TRBJ2-3, the full variable domain is EAGVAQSPRYKIIEKRQSVAFWCNPISGHATLYWYQQILGQGPKLLIQFQNNGVVDDSQLPKDRFSAERLKGVDSTLKIQPAKLEDSAVYLCASSLDLRWDTQYFGPGTRLTVL.

This clone showed up just a few times. V and J are TRBV28 and TRBJ2-1; 8 positions agree with TRBD1. The CDR3 is 13 amino acids. The V gene's germline CDR1 is MDHEN and CDR2 SYDVKM. V lost 4 bases, J lost 13 bases, and 9 bases stayed unmatched. CDR3 region: CASSSQGVRVQFF. CDR3 DNA: TGTGCCAGCAGTTCACAGGGGGTCCGGGTCCAGTTCTTC.

The rearrangement joins TRBV7-9 to TRBJ1-2; D gene unclear. The CDR3 extends over 14 amino acids. Germline V gene sequence: CDR1 SEHNR, CDR2 FQNEAQ (reference sequence). The V gene lost 5 bases and the J gene lost 4 bases, with 14 bases spanning the gap. Written as DNA, the CDR3 is TGTGCCAGCAGCCACGGCCAGGCTACCTATGGCTACACCTTC. Its protein product is CASSHGQATYGYTF.

The V and J genes are TRBV24-1 and TRBJ2-5; the match to TRBD1 covers 11 bases. CDR1 and CDR2 (germline): KGHDR, SFDVKD. Trimming removed 3 bases from V and 4 bases from J; junction bases left unmatched: 3. The CDR3 sequence is 15 residues long. CDR3 DNA: TGTGCCACCAGTGATCCCGGGACAGGGGGAGAGACCCAGTACTTC. This gives the protein CATSDPGTGGETQYF.

This clone has just a few counts. The chain links TRBV29-1 to TRBJ1-2; 7 bases are a match to TRBD1. Trimming cost V 6 bases and J 4 bases; bases outside gene matches: 8. The CDR3 is 13 amino acids. The germline V gene encodes CDR1 SQVTM and CDR2 ANQGSEA. The CDR3 loop is CSVATGQGYGYTF. DNA of the CDR3: TGCAGCGTCGCGACAGGGCAAGGCTATGGCTACACCTTC. The variable domain in full, with the rest retrieved from reference TRBV29-1 and TRBJ1-2, is SAVISQKPSRDICQRGTSLTIQCQVDSQVTMMFWYRQQPGQSLTLIATANQGSEATYESGFVIDKFPISRPNLTFSTLTVSNMSPEDSSIYLCSVATGQGYGYTFGSGTRLTVV.

This chain connects TRBV11-2 to TRBJ2-3, with D unresolved. The CDR3 extends over 14 amino acids. Germline loops: CDR1 SGHAT, CDR2 FQNNGV. Trimming stripped 1 base from V and 2 bases from J, with 7 bases between. The chain's CDR3 is CASSLGTPTDTQYF. DNA of the CDR3: TGTGCCAGCAGCTTAGGCACCCCCACAGATACGCAGTATTTT.

V usage is TRBV5-1 and J usage is TRBJ2-7; 7 bases line up with TRBD1. This CDR3 comprises 15 residues. Germline V gene data show CDR1 as SGHRS and CDR2 as YFSETQ. The ends lost 4 bases at V and 5 bases at J; junction bases unmatched: 12. CDR3 amino acids: CASSLGDSRAHEQYF. CDR3 DNA sequence: TGCGCCAGCAGCCTAGGGGACAGCCGCGCCCACGAGCAGTACTTC.

The rearrangement uses TRBV3-1 (or the pseudogene TRBV3-2) and TRBJ1-1, with TRBD1 as a possible D gene (5 bases). Germline loops: CDR1 LGHDT, CDR2 YNNKEL (reference sequence). Trimming removed 2 bases from V and 1 base from J, with 14 bases in between. The CDR3 consists of 16 residues. CDR3 DNA sequence: TGTGCCAGCAGCCAACCCCTGGAACAGGAGAACACTGAAGCTTTCTTT. This encodes CASSQPLEQENTEAFF.